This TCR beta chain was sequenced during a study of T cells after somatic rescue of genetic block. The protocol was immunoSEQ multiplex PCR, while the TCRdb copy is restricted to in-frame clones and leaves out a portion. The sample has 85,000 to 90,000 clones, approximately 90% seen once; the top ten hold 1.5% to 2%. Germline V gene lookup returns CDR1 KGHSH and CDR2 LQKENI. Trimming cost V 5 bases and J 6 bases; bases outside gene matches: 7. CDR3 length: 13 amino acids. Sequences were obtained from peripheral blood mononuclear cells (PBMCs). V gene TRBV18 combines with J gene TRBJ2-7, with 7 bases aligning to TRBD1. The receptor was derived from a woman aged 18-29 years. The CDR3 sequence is CASSFIQGLEQYF. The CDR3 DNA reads TGTGCCAGCTCATTTATACAGGGGCTCGAGCAGTACTTC.